This passage covers 10 T cell receptor beta chains from one sample sequenced in a study of cytomegalovirus exposure and HLA in healthy donors (dated by TCRdb to between 2016 and 2019). Receptor libraries were prepared by the immunoSEQ multiplex PCR assay. For the multiplex PCR, a mixture combining 60 forward primers for TCR Vbeta segments and 13 reverse primers for TCR Jbeta segments was used. This immuneACCESS table, as held by TCRdb, lists in-frame sequences with V and J called but not all clones. Of the missing ones, under half trace to an unresolved V gene in checked studies; the others have no known cause. The sample table shows about 140,000 clones, and approximately 85% are seen once. Jointly, the top ten make up roughly 0.53% of the sample. Sequencing was carried out using PBMCs. Every receptor here comes from a middle-aged woman in good health and CMV-seronegative.

The rearrangement links TRBV7-6 to TRBJ1-6; D not resolved. Per the germline V gene, CDR1 is SGHVS and CDR2 is FNYEAQ. Trimming left V 1 base short and J 10 bases short, with 11 bases between. The CDR3 contains 14 residues. CDR3 sequence reads: CASSLGEIRSPLHF. In nucleotides, the CDR3 is TGTGCCAGCAGCTTAGGTGAAATCCGGTCACCCCTCCACTTT. The variable domain in full, with the rest retrieved from reference TRBV7-6 and TRBJ1-6, is GAGVSQSPRYKVTKRGQDVALRCDPISGHVSLYWYRQALGQGPEFLTYFNYEAQQDKSGLPNDRFSAERPEGSISTLTIQRTEQRDSAMYRCASSLGEIRSPLHFGNGTRLTVT.

The chain employs TRBV7-9 and TRBJ2-7; TRBD1 is a possible D gene (6 bases). The length of the CDR3 is 15 residues. V shed 2 bases and J shed 3 bases, with 14 bases lying between them. CDR1 is SEHNR, CDR2 FQNEAQ, per germline (reference sequence). CDR3 sequence: CASSLPPGQGYEQYF. CDR3 DNA: TGTGCCAGCAGCTTACCTCCGGGACAAGGCTACGAGCAGTACTTC. The full variable domain, with the rest looked up from reference TRBV7-9 and TRBJ2-7, is DTGVSQNPRHKITKRGQNVTFRCDPISEHNRLYWYRQTLGQGPEFLTYFQNEAQLEKSRLLSDRFSAERPKGSFSTLEIQRTEQGDSAMYLCASSLPPGQGYEQYFGPGTRLTVT.

This chain uses TRBV18 with TRBJ1-1, with 8 bases that match TRBD1. The CDR3 spans 14 residues. Unmatched junction bases numbered 8, after V lost 3 bases and J lost 8 bases. The germline V gene has CDR1 KGHSH and CDR2 LQKENI. Written as DNA, the CDR3 is TGTGCCAGCTCACCCTGGACAGGGCGAGGGGAAGCTTTCTTT. It is translated as CASSPWTGRGEAFF.

The chain uses TRBV6-5 and TRBJ2-7, with 9 positions matching TRBD2. This CDR3 comprises 13 residues. The junction had 6 bases not matched to a gene; V was cut back by 6 bases and J by 6 bases. Germline CDR1 MNHEY, CDR2 SVGAGI. In DNA, the CDR3 is TGTGCCAGCAGAGATAGCGGGAGTGGCGAGCAGTACTTC. Translated: CASRDSGSGEQYF.

This clone has more than one count but fewer than ten. The chain is built from TRBV5-1 and TRBJ2-1, with 14 bases that match TRBD2. J lost 12 bases, V lost 4 bases, and 9 bases had no gene match. Looked up from germline, CDR1 is SGHRS and CDR2 is YFSETQ. This CDR3 spans 15 amino acids. CDR3 sequence reads: CASSPPGLAGVRQFF. DNA for the CDR3: TGCGCCAGCAGCCCCCCGGGACTAGCGGGAGTAAGGCAGTTCTTC.

The chain links TRBV28 to TRBJ2-5; 9 bases match TRBD2. Trimming took 3 bases from V and 5 from J; bases not matched to a gene: 10. This CDR3 is 16 amino acids long. The V gene's germline CDR1 is MDHEN and CDR2 SYDVKM. CDR3 loop: CASSFVTAGGQETQYF. The CDR3 DNA is TGTGCCAGCAGTTTTGTGACAGCGGGAGGCCAGGAGACCCAGTACTTC.

This chain links TRBV11-2 with TRBJ1-2, with D perhaps matching TRBD1 (5 bases). This CDR3 has 15 amino acids. Trimming removed 0 bases from V and 5 bases from J, with 13 bases in between. The germline gives CDR1 SGHAT, CDR2 FQNNGV. The CDR3 region is CASSLDGGVGYGYTF. CDR3 DNA: TGTGCCAGCAGCTTAGATGGGGGGGTAGGGTATGGCTACACCTTC.

On this clone: The junction departs from the called germline gene at one end, perhaps through a read error. V usage is TRBV7-9 and J usage is TRBJ1-4; no reliable D call. The germline V gene encodes CDR1 SEHNR and CDR2 FQNEAQ (reference sequence). This CDR3 has 15 residues. DNA of the CDR3: TGTTCCAGCAGCCCTTTAACGGGGACTAATGAAAAACTGTTTTTT. Translating gives CSSSPLTGTNEKLFF. Together with reference TRBV7-9 and TRBJ1-4, the CDR3 gives the full variable domain: DTGVSQNPRHKITKRGQNVTFRCDPISEHNRLYWYRQTLGQGPEFLTYFQNEAQLEKSRLLSDRFSAERPKGSFSTLEIQRTEQGDSAMYLCSSSPLTGTNEKLFFGSGTQLSVL.

The J gene is TRBJ2-5, the V gene TRBV7-9; TRBD2 matches 7 bases. The DNA end lines up better with TRBJ2-7; the J call may be wrong. Germline assignment: CDR1 SEHNR and CDR2 FQNEAQ (reference sequence). The CDR3 covers 16 residues. CDR3 protein: CASSFGGSGMAFEQYF. For the CDR3, the DNA is TGTGCCAGCAGCTTCGGGGGGAGCGGGATGGCCTTCGAGCAGTACTTC.

V usage is TRBV7-9 and J usage is TRBJ1-2; 10 bases line up with TRBD1. This CDR3 region has 18 residues. CDR1 is SEHNR and CDR2 is FQNEAQ in the germline V gene (reference sequence). Germline trimming cut 5 bases from V and 4 bases from J; bases unmatched to any gene: 16. CDR3 nucleotides: TGTGCCAGCAGCACAGACTTCGCCGGGACAGGGGTACGCTATGGCTACACCTTC. Translated: CASSTDFAGTGVRYGYTF. Full variable domain (outside the CDR3, taken from reference TRBV7-9 and TRBJ1-2): DTGVSQNPRHKITKRGQNVTFRCDPISEHNRLYWYRQTLGQGPEFLTYFQNEAQLEKSRLLSDRFSAERPKGSFSTLEIQRTEQGDSAMYLCASSTDFAGTGVRYGYTFGSGTRLTVV.